Shown below are 17 T cell receptor beta chains from a single sample sequenced in a study of blood T cell repertoires in COVID-19 (dated by TCRdb to the early 2020s). Libraries were built with the immunoSEQ multiplex PCR assay. TCRdb took over this immuneACCESS table, retaining in-frame rearrangements with V and J assigned. Such tables are incomplete; in checked studies, under half of the missing clones stem from an unresolved V gene, and the remainder is unexplained. Across this sample there are 10,000 to 15,000 clones, with around 82% seen only once. The ten largest clonotypes hold about a third of the sample. The sample comprised peripheral blood. All receptors derive from a human donor in a cohort sampled during active COVID-19.

This clone was detected once. J is TRBJ2-7 and V is TRBV5-8; D possibly corresponds to TRBD1 (6 bases). This CDR3 is built from 13 residues. From germline, CDR1 is SGHTS and CDR2 YDEGEE. V shed 1 base and J shed 9 bases, with 14 bases lying between them. DNA for the CDR3: TGTGCCAGCAGCTTGTGGGCAGGGGTTAGGCAGTACTTC. It encodes CASSLWAGVRQYF.

The genes are TRBV10-1 and TRBJ2-2; 9 bases line up with TRBD1. The germline V gene encodes CDR1 WNHNN and CDR2 SYGVQD (reference sequence). Germline trimming cut 4 bases from V and 6 bases from J; bases unmatched to any gene: 0. This CDR3 spans 13 amino acids. In DNA form, the CDR3 reads TGCGCCAGCAGTGGGACAGGGGCCGGGGAGCTGTTTTTT. Translating gives CASSGTGAGELFF.

This clone was recorded only once. The rearrangement joins TRBV12-3 or TRBV12-4 to TRBJ2-7; perhaps TRBD1 as D (6 bases). V gave up 2 bases and J gave up 7 bases, with 6 bases separating them. This CDR3 region has 11 residues. CDR3: CASSLRGEQYF. DNA for the CDR3: TGTGCCAGCAGTTTAAGGGGGGAGCAGTACTTC.

The V and J genes are TRBV7-8 and TRBJ2-7, with TRBD1 identical over 9 bases. Unmatched junction bases numbered 13, after V lost 5 bases and J lost 5 bases. There are 16 residues in the CDR3. The germline V gene has CDR1 SGHVS and CDR2 FQNEAQ. CDR3 region: CASSTSTGTGNNEQYF. The CDR3 DNA sequence: TGTGCCAGCAGCACGTCCACCGGGACAGGGAACAACGAGCAGTACTTC.

V and J are TRBV2 and TRBJ2-7, with 13 bases identical to TRBD2. Germline V lookup: CDR1 SNHLY, CDR2 FYNNEI. The CDR3 covers 15 residues. Trimming took 10 bases from V and 4 from J; bases not matched to a gene: 10. The CDR3 sequence: CAITTSGGNRYEQYF. The CDR3 nucleotides read TGTGCCATCACGACTAGCGGGGGGAATAGGTACGAGCAGTACTTC.

The chain links TRBV7-9 to TRBJ2-5, with D uncertain. There are 15 residues in the CDR3. Germline CDR1 is SEHNR and CDR2 is FQNEAQ (reference sequence). The V end lost 4 bases, the J end lost 2 bases, and 14 bases lay between the germline ends. Written as DNA, the CDR3 is TGTGCCAGCAGCTCCTACCAAATATCTCAAGAGACCCAGTACTTC. Protein: CASSSYQISQETQYF.

V gene TRBV7-9 combines with J gene TRBJ1-2; D uncertain. The CDR3 totals 15 residues. Trimming cost V 2 bases and J 5 bases, with 15 bases left between them. Looked up from germline, CDR1 is SEHNR and CDR2 is FQNEAQ (reference sequence). CDR3 sequence (DNA): TGTGCCAGCAGCTTAAACTTCCCCGTGAATTATGGCTACACCTTC. Amino acids: CASSLNFPVNYGYTF.

CDR3 in amino acids: CASSPGQGASEKLFF. CDR3 in DNA: TGTGCCAGCTCACCGGGACAGGGGGCATCTGAAAAACTGTTTTTT. V usage is TRBV18 and J usage is TRBJ1-4, with 12 positions matching TRBD1. There are 15 residues in the CDR3. The junction had 3 bases not matched to a gene; V was cut back by 3 bases and J by 7 bases. The V gene's germline CDR1 is KGHSH and CDR2 LQKENI.

J is TRBJ1-2 and V is TRBV9; 7 nucleotides agree with TRBD1. V lost 4 bases and J lost 10; bases outside the gene matches: 7. Germline V CDR1 and CDR2: SGDLS, YYNGEE. The CDR3 is made up of 12 amino acids. In DNA form, the CDR3 reads TGTGCCAGCAGCACCCTAGGACAGGACTACACCTTC. Its protein is CASSTLGQDYTF.

This sequence joins TRBV5-1 and TRBJ1-1; 10 nucleotides agree with TRBD1. The germline gives CDR1 SGHRS, CDR2 YFSETQ. The V and J ends lost 4 bases and 1 base, in that order; junction bases with no gene match: 4. This CDR3 contains 15 residues. The CDR3 sequence is CASSNRDRGNTEAFF. The CDR3 DNA follows: TGCGCCAGCAGCAACCGGGACAGGGGGAACACTGAAGCTTTCTTT. The full variable domain, its missing parts supplied by reference TRBV5-1 and TRBJ1-1, is KAGVTQTPRYLIKTRGQQVTLSCSPISGHRSVSWYQQTPGQGLQFLFEYFSETQRNKGNFPGRFSGRQFSNSRSEMNVSTLELGDSALYLCASSNRDRGNTEAFFGQGTRLTVV.

J is TRBJ2-7 and V is TRBV28; D uncertain. V dropped 8 bases and J dropped 2 bases, with 13 bases sitting between them. CDR3 length: 13 residues. Germline V gene sequence: CDR1 MDHEN, CDR2 SYDVKM. CDR3 coding DNA: TGTGCCAGCGATGGGCCCCCCACCTACGAGCAGTACTTC. It specifies CASDGPPTYEQYF. The full variable domain, completed using reference TRBV28 and TRBJ2-7, is DVKVTQSSRYLVKRTGEKVFLECVQDMDHENMFWYRQDPGLGLRLIYFSYDVKMKEKGDIPEGYSVSREKKERFSLILESASTNQTSMYLCASDGPPTYEQYFGPGTRLTVT.

V and J are TRBV5-1 and TRBJ2-2; 7 bases fit TRBD2. V was clipped by 1 base and J by 2 bases; unmatched bases: 5. CDR3 size: 16 residues. Germline V CDR1 and CDR2: SGHRS, YFSETQ. CDR3 in DNA: TGCGCCAGCAGCTTGCCGCGACTAGCTAACACCGGGGAGCTGTTTTTT. Its translation: CASSLPRLANTGELFF.

Worth noting for this clone: This specimen includes other DNA sequences encoding the same CDR3. The gene calls are TRBV7-9 and TRBJ1-1; no clear D. V lost 5 bases and J lost 3, with 4 bases in between. This CDR3 is 11 amino acids long. CDR1 is SEHNR and CDR2 is FQNEAQ in the germline V gene (reference sequence). The CDR3 DNA is TGTGCCAGCAGCCGGTACACTGAAGCTTTCTTT. Amino acids: CASSRYTEAFF.

This chain links TRBV9 with TRBJ2-3; 11 bases are a match to TRBD2. The V segment lost 4 bases and the J segment 4 bases; nucleotides outside the gene matches: 8. Germline V gene lookup returns CDR1 SGDLS and CDR2 YYNGEE. The CDR3 runs to 16 residues. CDR3 in amino acids: CASSPRSGGGSDTQYF. CDR3 DNA sequence: TGTGCCAGCAGCCCCCGTAGCGGGGGGGGCTCAGATACGCAGTATTTT.

This clone was counted once. The J gene is TRBJ2-7, the V gene TRBV7-9; 7 nucleotides line up with TRBD1. The CDR3 is 14 amino acids. Trimming at V came to 5 bases and at J to 1 base, leaving 5 bases not matched to a gene. CDR1 SEHNR and CDR2 FQNEAQ come from the germline V gene (reference sequence). The CDR3 DNA follows: TGTGCCAGCAGCCGGACAGGTAGTTCCTACGAGCAGTACTTC. It yields the protein CASSRTGSSYEQYF.

The chain carries TRBV7-6 and TRBJ2-2, with D possibly TRBD2 on 5 matching bases. The CDR3 consists of 14 residues. Germline V gene data show CDR1 as SGHVS and CDR2 as FNYEAQ. V gave up 5 bases and J gave up 0 bases, with 7 bases separating them. CDR3 sequence reads: CASSPRANTGELFF. The DNA for the CDR3 is TGTGCCAGCAGCCCGAGGGCGAACACCGGGGAGCTGTTTTTT. Full variable domain (outside the CDR3, taken from reference TRBV7-6 and TRBJ2-2): GAGVSQSPRYKVTKRGQDVALRCDPISGHVSLYWYRQALGQGPEFLTYFNYEAQQDKSGLPNDRFSAERPEGSISTLTIQRTEQRDSAMYRCASSPRANTGELFFGEGSRLTVL.

This clone has just a few counts. The V and J genes are TRBV7-3 and TRBJ2-2, with D maybe TRBD2 (6 bases). The CDR3 runs 15 residues. Trimming stripped 1 base from V and 4 bases from J, with 10 bases between. Germline V lookup: CDR1 SGHTA, CDR2 FQGTGA. The CDR3, as DNA: TGTGCCAGCAGCTTAAGGCAGGGAGGCACCGGGGAGCTGTTTTTT. Amino acid sequence: CASSLRQGGTGELFF.